This is a list of T cell receptor beta chains from one sample in a study of cytomegalovirus exposure and HLA in healthy donors. Sequencing used immunoSEQ multiplex PCR; TCRdb keeps in-frame clones, though not all of them. The data contain about 170,000 clones, 85% of them singletons. Sequenced: PBMCs. Receptors originate from a boy aged 2 to 9 in good health and CMV-seronegative. The CDR3 runs from the conserved cysteine through the conserved F or W. D genes are given only for firm matches. Size is stated for part of the rows, as once, few or many counts, or as a class when the clone is expanded.

abundance | d_gene | j_gene | v_gene | CDR3aa | CDR3nt
- | - | TRBJ1-5 | TRBV28 | CASSLNNQPQHF | TGTGCCAGCAGTCTTAACAATCAGCCCCAGCATTTT
- | TRBD1 | TRBJ1-4 | TRBV7-2 | CASSNRGYNEKLFF | TGTGCCAGCAGCAACAGGGGTTATAATGAAAAACTGTTTTTT
- | TRBD1 | TRBJ2-7 | TRBV11-2 | CASSEDRVGEQYF | TGTGCCAGCAGCGAAGACAGGGTTGGCGAGCAGTACTTC
- | - | TRBJ2-7 | TRBV7-9 | CSSQGGSYEQYF | TGTTCCTCACAGGGCGGTTCCTACGAGCAGTACTTC
once | TRBD2 | TRBJ2-5 | TRBV5-1 | CASTLGAGGSLAGGPYEQYF | TGCGCCAGCACCTTGGGGGCAGGGGGCTCACTAGCGGGAGGGCCGTATGAGCAGTACTTC
- | - | TRBJ1-5 | TRBV19 | CASSTKGQYNQPQHF | TGTGCCAGTAGTACCAAAGGACAGTACAATCAGCCCCAGCATTTT
- | - | TRBJ2-7 | TRBV27 | CASRFAYEQYF | TGTGCCAGCAGGTTCGCCTACGAGCAGTACTTC
- | TRBD1 | TRBJ2-7 | TRBV5-6 | CASSLGPGQGGEQYF | TGTGCCAGCAGCTTGGGGCCGGGACAGGGGGGGGAGCAGTACTTC
- | TRBD2 | TRBJ2-3 | TRBV6-1 | CASSEGPVGRDTQYF | TGTGCCAGCAGTGAAGGGCCGGTCGGGAGGGATACGCAGTATTTT
- | - | TRBJ2-5 | TRBV28 | CASQGAGGYETQYF | TGTGCCAGCCAGGGGGCGGGGGGGTACGAGACCCAGTACTTC
- | TRBD2 | TRBJ2-7 | TRBV7-9 | CASSYGASGMYEQYF | TGTGCCAGCAGCTATGGGGCTAGCGGGATGTACGAGCAGTACTTC
- | TRBD2 | TRBJ2-2 | TRBV7-9 | CASPRSGSSGGELFF | TGTGCCAGCCCTCGGAGCGGGAGTTCCGGCGGGGAGCTGTTTTTT
- | TRBD1 | TRBJ2-5 | TRBV4-2 | CASSQDGRGGGWLKEETQYF | TGTGCCAGCAGCCAAGATGGAAGAGGGGGCGGATGGCTAAAGGAGGAGACCCAGTACTTC
- | TRBD1 | TRBJ1-1 | TRBV5-1 | CASSMTGGGEAFF | TGCGCCAGCAGCATGACAGGGGGCGGTGAAGCTTTCTTT
- | - | TRBJ1-1 | TRBV5-8 | CASSIDRRQLAEAFF | TGTGCCAGCAGCATTGACAGGCGGCAGTTGGCTGAAGCTTTCTTT
- | TRBD2 | TRBJ2-3 | TRBV10-3 | CAISESRLAGTDTQYF | TGTGCCATCAGTGAGTCCCGACTAGCGGGCACAGATACGCAGTATTTT
- | - | TRBJ2-2 | TRBV28 | CASSPWMGPTGELFF | TGTGCCAGCAGCCCCTGGATGGGCCCAACCGGGGAGCTGTTTTTT
- | TRBD1 | TRBJ1-3 | TRBV5-1 | CASSSLPGQGVGNTIYF | TGCGCCAGCAGCTCACTACCGGGACAGGGTGTTGGAAACACCATATATTTT
- | TRBD2 | TRBJ2-1 | TRBV7-8 | CASSLARGNEQFF | TGTGCCAGCAGCTTAGCGCGGGGGAACGAGCAGTTCTTC
- | - | TRBJ2-7 | TRBV2 | CASSEQGIHEQYF | TGTGCCAGCAGTGAGCAGGGGATCCACGAGCAGTACTTC
- | - | TRBJ2-5 | TRBV5-4 | CASSSRGAGETQYF | TGTGCCAGCAGCTCCCGCGGGGCCGGAGAGACCCAGTACTTC
- | TRBD1 | TRBJ1-3 | TRBV18 | CASSPDRAGNTIYF | TGTGCCAGCTCACCAGACAGGGCTGGAAACACCATATATTTT
- | - | TRBJ1-5 | TRBV21-1 | CASGSSRDSNQPQHF | TGTGCCAGCGGCAGTAGCAGGGATAGCAATCAGCCCCAGCATTTT
- | - | TRBJ2-7 | TRBV9 | CASSVDSKSGSEQYF | TGTGCCAGCAGCGTAGATAGTAAGTCAGGATCTGAGCAGTACTTC
- | TRBD2 | TRBJ2-1 | TRBV6-1 | CASSEAYGGTYNEQFF | TGTGCCAGCAGTGAAGCGTACGGGGGGACCTACAATGAGCAGTTCTTC
- | TRBD2 | TRBJ2-1 | TRBV9 | CASSVETSGRKSYNEQFF | TGTGCCAGCAGCGTAGAGACTAGCGGGAGAAAATCCTACAATGAGCAGTTCTTC
few | - | TRBJ2-4 | TRBV5-1 | CASSSESPGVNIQYF | TGCGCCAGCAGCTCGGAGTCGCCCGGGGTAAACATTCAGTACTTC
- | TRBD1 | TRBJ1-1 | TRBV28 | CASSSPDRMNTEAFF | TGTGCCAGCAGCTCACCGGACAGGATGAACACTGAAGCTTTCTTT
- | TRBD1 | TRBJ2-5 | TRBV27 | CASSRTGSRETQYF | TGTGCCAGCAGCCGGACAGGGTCTAGAGAGACCCAGTACTTC
once | TRBD2 | TRBJ2-1 | TRBV14 | CASSQEGTLAGALYNEQFF | TGTGCCAGCAGCCAAGAAGGTACGCTAGCGGGAGCTTTGTACAATGAGCAGTTCTTC
- | - | TRBJ2-7 | TRBV27 | CASSPQSSSYEQYF | TGTGCCAGCAGTCCCCAATCTAGCTCCTACGAGCAGTACTTC
once | TRBD2 | TRBJ2-2 | TRBV28 | CASSTNSGSINGELFF | TGTGCCAGCAGTACCAATAGCGGGAGTATTAACGGGGAGCTGTTTTTT
- | TRBD1 | TRBJ2-3 | TRBV5-6 | CASSLGTGALDTQYF | TGTGCCAGCAGCTTGGGGACAGGTGCCCTCGATACGCAGTATTTT
- | - | TRBJ2-5 | TRBV7-8 | CASSFLGAVGAGLVKETQYF | TGTGCCAGCAGCTTTCTCGGCGCAGTAGGGGCGGGATTGGTAAAAGAGACCCAGTACTTC
- | - | TRBJ1-4 | TRBV9 | CASSVRVGEKLFF | TGTGCCAGCAGCGTCAGGGTTGGCGAAAAACTGTTTTTT
- | TRBD1 | TRBJ2-1 | TRBV5-1 | CASSVAGTALGPDEQFF | TGCGCCAGCAGCGTAGCCGGGACAGCCCTAGGACCCGATGAGCAGTTCTTC
- | TRBD1 | TRBJ2-1 | TRBV6-5 | CASSYPRQGLRGEQFF | TGTGCCAGCAGTTACCCTCGACAGGGGCTCCGCGGTGAGCAGTTCTTC